The T cell receptor (beta chain) described here comes from a study of T cell responses to AZD1222 COVID-19 vaccine. This CDR3 has 16 residues. CDR1 and CDR2 from the germline V gene are MDHEN and SYDVKM. TCRdb keeps only in-frame clones here, not all; method: immunoSEQ multiplex PCR. The table records some 160,000 clones, 85% to 95% of them present only once. The TCR was taken from an adult in good health. The V and J genes are TRBV28 and TRBJ1-3, with 7 bases aligning to TRBD1. This material consisted of peripheral blood, taken on day 0 of AZD1222 vaccination. The DNA for the CDR3 is TGTGCTACAGGAGGGGGCGGCGAGGGTTCGGGAAACACCATATATTTT. This encodes CATGGGGEGSGNTIYF.